This T cell receptor beta chain stems from a study of blood T cells in healthy people across ages. A J-beta primer mix and a sample-barcoded 5' primer were used in a second PCR of roughly 6 to 11 cycles. TCRdb re-called the 5' RACE reads with MiXCR, one entry per CDR3 protein. The sample has over 500,000 distinct CDR3 sequences, about 28% seen once. CDR1 and CDR2 (germline): SEHNR, FQNEAQ (reference sequence). V was clipped by 1 base and J by 8 bases, with 6 bases between them. This CDR3 has 12 amino acids. Worth noting for this clonotype: Its antigen is still unknown.

Findings and caveats of the study: Changes seen in expanded clonotypes were possibly confounded by donor CMV status left unknown.

The data also belong to a second study, concerning T cells of mothers and their children.

The chain carries TRBV7-9 and TRBJ2-1; D is undetermined. What was sequenced was blood. The TCR originated in a boy aged 2 to 10 in good health. The CDR3 DNA follows: TGTGCCAGCAGCTTAGAAGCCCATGAGCAGTTCTTC. It is translated as CASSLEAHEQFF.